This T cell receptor (beta chain) was identified in a study of T cell changes during pregnancy in multiple sclerosis. Data came from immunoSEQ multiplex PCR; TCRdb stores just in-frame clones and leaves some out. The sample includes about 70,000 clones, approximately 94% of them seen just once. This specimen was peripheral blood, taken in the third trimester of pregnancy. The sequence came from a female donor with multiple sclerosis, enrolled in a pregnancy study.

The CDR3 DNA sequence: TGTGCCAGCAAGGGCAGGGAAGGCCCTAACTATGGCTACACCTTC. Amino acid sequence: CASKGREGPNYGYTF. The chain couples TRBV2 to TRBJ1-2, with D possibly matching TRBD1 (5 bases). This CDR3 spans 15 amino acids. Germline CDR1 and CDR2: SNHLY and FYNNEI. Trimming cost V 7 bases and J 0 bases, with 15 bases left between them.